The clone carrying this T cell receptor beta chain was seen more than once but under ten times. Antigen unknown. Generated by immunoSEQ multiplex PCR, the TCRdb table keeps only in-frame clones and is missing some. In the table there are about 18,000 clones, less than 30% of which are singletons. V lost 5 bases to trimming and J lost 2 bases; unmatched junction nucleotides: 6. Germline V CDR1 and CDR2: GTSNPN, SVGIG (reference sequence). The CDR3 runs 16 residues. This sample is drawn from a study of sequential checkpoint blockade in melanoma. Study overall: Each arm's sequence ended with maintenance nivolumab. Study-level points and caveats: Patients with week-13 increases in T-cell fraction and clonality benefited about 30 times more often. For nivolumab-first patients, baseline tumor clonality was associated with response.

Treatment denoted: randomized to nivolumab then ipilimumab (arm A) or the reverse (arm B). Here the sequenced sample was tumor tissue (inferred from file names), taken from a patient given nivolumab and ipilimumab in sequence. This clonotype originated in a human donor with melanoma. This chain uses TRBV30 with TRBJ2-1, with TRBD2 matching 13 bases. CDR3 nucleotides: TGTGCCTGGTTCCGGACTAGCGGGAGAACCTACAATGAGCAGTTCTTC. Translating gives CAWFRTSGRTYNEQFF. The variable domain in full, with the rest retrieved from reference TRBV30 and TRBJ2-1, is SQTIHQWPATLVQPVGSPLSLECTVEGTSNPNLYWYRQAAGRGLQLLFYSVGIGQISSEVPQNLSASRPQDRQFILSSKKLLLSDSGFYLCAWFRTSGRTYNEQFFGPGTRLTVL.